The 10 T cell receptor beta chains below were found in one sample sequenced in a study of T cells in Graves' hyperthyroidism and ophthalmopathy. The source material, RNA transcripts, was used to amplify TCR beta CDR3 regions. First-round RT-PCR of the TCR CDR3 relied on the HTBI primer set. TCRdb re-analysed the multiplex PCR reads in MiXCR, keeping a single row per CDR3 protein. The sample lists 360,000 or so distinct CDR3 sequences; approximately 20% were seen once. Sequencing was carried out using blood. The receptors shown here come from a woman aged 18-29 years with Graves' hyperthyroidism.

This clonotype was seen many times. The CDR3: CAWSVTSGGAYEQYF. The CDR3 coding sequence is TGTGCCTGGAGTGTGACTAGCGGGGGGGCCTACGAGCAGTACTTC. This sequence joins TRBV30 and TRBJ2-7; 14 bases are shared with TRBD2. The V gene's germline CDR1 is GTSNPN and CDR2 SVGIG (reference sequence). The CDR3 extends over 15 amino acids. Trimming cost V 0 bases and J 2 bases; bases outside gene matches: 0.

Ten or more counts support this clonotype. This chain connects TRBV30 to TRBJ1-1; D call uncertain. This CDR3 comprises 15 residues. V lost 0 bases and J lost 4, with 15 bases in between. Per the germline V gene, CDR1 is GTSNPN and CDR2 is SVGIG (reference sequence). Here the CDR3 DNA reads TGTGCCTGGAGTGTAAGCTCCACCGTGGGCACTGAAGCTTTCTTT. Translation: CAWSVSSTVGTEAFF.

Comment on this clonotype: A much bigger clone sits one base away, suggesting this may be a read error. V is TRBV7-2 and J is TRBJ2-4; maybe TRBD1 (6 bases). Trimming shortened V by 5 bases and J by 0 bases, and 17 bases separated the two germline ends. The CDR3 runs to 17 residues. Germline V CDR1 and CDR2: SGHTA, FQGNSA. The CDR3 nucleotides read TGTGCCAGCAGCGAAGGGGGAACTTCCCTAGCCAAAAACATTCAGTACTTC. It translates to CASSEGGTSLAKNIQYF.

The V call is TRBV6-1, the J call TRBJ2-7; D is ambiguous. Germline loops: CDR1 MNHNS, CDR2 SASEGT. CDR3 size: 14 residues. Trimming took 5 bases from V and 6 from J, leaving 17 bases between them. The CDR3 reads CASSHKPDSREQYF. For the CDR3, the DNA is TGTGCCAGCAGTCATAAACCAGACTCCCGCGAGCAGTACTTC.

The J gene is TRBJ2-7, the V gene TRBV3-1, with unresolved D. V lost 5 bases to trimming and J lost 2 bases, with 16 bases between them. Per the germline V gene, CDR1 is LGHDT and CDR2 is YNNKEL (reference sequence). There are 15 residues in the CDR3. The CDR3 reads CASSKDLGPTYEQYF. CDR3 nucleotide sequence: TGTGCCAGCAGCAAGGATCTAGGACCTACCTACGAGCAGTACTTC.

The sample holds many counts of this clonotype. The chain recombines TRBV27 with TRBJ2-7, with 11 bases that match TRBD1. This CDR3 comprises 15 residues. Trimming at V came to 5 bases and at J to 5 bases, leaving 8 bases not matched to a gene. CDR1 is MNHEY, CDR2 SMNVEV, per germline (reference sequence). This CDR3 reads CASSSPGTGGHEQYF. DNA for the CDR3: TGTGCCAGCAGTAGCCCGGGGACAGGGGGGCACGAGCAGTACTTC.

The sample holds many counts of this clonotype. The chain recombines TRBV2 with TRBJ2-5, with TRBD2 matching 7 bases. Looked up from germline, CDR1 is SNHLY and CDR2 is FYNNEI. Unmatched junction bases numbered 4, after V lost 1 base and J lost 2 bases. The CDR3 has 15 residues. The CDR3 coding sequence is TGTGCCAGCAGTGAAGGAGCGGGGCGACAAGAGACCCAGTACTTC. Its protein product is CASSEGAGRQETQYF.

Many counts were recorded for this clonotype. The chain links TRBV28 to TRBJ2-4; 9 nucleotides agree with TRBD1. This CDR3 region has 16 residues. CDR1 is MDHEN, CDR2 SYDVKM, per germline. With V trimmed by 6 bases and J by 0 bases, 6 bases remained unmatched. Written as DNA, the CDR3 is TGTGCCAGCAGACGGGGACAGGGCTTAGCCAAAAACATTCAGTACTTC. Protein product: CASRRGQGLAKNIQYF. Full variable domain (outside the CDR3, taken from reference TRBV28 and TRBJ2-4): DVKVTQSSRYLVKRTGEKVFLECVQDMDHENMFWYRQDPGLGLRLIYFSYDVKMKEKGDIPEGYSVSREKKERFSLILESASTNQTSMYLCASRRGQGLAKNIQYFGAGTRLSVL.

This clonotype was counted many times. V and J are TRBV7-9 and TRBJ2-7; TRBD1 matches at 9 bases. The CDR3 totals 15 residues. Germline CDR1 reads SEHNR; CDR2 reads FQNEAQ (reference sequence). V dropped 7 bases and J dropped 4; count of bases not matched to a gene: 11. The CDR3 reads CASTDPGTGRYEQYF. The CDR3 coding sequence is TGTGCCAGCACGGACCCAGGGACAGGGCGATACGAGCAGTACTTC.

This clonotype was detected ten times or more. DNA of the CDR3: TGTGCCAGCAGTTTAGGTTCTCAGCCCCAGCATTTT. The encoded protein is CASSLGSQPQHF. The chain combines TRBV12-3 or TRBV12-4 with TRBJ1-5; D unclear. The CDR3 loop spans 12 amino acids. The germline V and J ends were trimmed by 1 base and 6 bases, with 4 bases remaining between them.